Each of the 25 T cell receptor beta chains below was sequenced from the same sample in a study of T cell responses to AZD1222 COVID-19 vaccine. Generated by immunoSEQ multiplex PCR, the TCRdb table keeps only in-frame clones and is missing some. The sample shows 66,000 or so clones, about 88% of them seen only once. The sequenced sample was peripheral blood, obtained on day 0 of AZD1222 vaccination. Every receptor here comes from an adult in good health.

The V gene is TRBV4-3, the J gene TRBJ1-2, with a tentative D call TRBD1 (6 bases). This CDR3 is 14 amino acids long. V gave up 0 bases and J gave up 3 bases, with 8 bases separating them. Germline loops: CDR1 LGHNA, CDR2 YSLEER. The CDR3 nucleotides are TGCGCCAGCAGCCAAGACAGGGGACACTATGGCTACACCTTC. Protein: CASSQDRGHYGYTF.

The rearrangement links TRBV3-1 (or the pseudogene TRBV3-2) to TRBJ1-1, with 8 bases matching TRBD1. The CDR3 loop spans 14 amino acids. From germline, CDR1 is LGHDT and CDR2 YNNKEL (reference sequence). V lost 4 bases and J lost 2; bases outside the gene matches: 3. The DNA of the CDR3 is TGTGCCAGCAGCCGACAGGGGACTAACACTGAAGCTTTCTTT. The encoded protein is CASSRQGTNTEAFF.

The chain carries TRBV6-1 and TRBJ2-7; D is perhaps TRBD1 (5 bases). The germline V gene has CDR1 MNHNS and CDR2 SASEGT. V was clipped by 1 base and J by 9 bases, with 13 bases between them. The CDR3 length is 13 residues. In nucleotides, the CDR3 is TGTGCCAGCAGTGAAGAAGGGGCTTTCGGGCAGTACTTC. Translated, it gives CASSEEGAFGQYF.

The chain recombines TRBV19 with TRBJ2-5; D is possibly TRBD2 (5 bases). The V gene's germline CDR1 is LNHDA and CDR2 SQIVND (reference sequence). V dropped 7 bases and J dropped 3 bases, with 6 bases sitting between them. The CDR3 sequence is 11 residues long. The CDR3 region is CASNGKETQYF. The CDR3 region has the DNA TGTGCCAGTAACGGGAAAGAGACCCAGTACTTC.

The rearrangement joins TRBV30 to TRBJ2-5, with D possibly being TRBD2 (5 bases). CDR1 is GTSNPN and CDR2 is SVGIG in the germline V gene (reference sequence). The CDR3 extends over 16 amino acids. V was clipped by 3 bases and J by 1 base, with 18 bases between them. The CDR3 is CAWSLAGAGTQETQYF. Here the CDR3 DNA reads TGTGCCTGGAGCCTAGCCGGAGCAGGAACCCAAGAGACCCAGTACTTC.

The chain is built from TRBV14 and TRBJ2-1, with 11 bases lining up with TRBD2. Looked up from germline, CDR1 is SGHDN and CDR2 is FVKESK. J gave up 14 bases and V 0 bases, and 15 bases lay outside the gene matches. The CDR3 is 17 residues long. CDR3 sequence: CASSQDGAGLAGGGEFF. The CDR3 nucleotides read TGTGCCAGCAGCCAAGATGGTGCTGGGCTAGCGGGAGGTGGGGAGTTCTTC.

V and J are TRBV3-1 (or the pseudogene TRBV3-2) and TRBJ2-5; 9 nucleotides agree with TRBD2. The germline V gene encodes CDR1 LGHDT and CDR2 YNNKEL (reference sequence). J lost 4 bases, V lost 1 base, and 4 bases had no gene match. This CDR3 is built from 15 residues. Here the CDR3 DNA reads TGTGCCAGCAGCCAAGTCCGCGGGGGGGGAGAGACCCAGTACTTC. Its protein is CASSQVRGGGETQYF.

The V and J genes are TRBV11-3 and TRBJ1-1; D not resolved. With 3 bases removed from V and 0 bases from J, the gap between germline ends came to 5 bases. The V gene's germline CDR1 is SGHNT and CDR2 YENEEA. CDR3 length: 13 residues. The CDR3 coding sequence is TGTGCCAGCAGCTTCCGTATGAACACTGAAGCTTTCTTT. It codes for CASSFRMNTEAFF.

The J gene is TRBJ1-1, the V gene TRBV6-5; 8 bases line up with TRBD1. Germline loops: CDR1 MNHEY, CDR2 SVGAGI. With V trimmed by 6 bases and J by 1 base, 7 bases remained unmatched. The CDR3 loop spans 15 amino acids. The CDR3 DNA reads TGTGCCAGCAGCTCCCCAGGGGGCGGGAACACTGAAGCTTTCTTT. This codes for CASSSPGGGNTEAFF.

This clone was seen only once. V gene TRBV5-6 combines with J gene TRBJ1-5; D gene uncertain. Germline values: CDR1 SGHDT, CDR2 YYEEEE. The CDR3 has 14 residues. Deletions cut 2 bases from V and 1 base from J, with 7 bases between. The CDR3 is CASSLIKSNQPQHF. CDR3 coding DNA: TGTGCCAGCAGCTTAATAAAGAGCAATCAGCCCCAGCATTTT.

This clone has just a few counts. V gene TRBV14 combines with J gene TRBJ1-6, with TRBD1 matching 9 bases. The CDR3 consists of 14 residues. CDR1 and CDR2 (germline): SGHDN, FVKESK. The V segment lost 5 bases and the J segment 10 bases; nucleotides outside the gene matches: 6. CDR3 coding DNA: TGTGCCAGCAGCTGGACAGGGGTTCAGTCACCCCTCCACTTT. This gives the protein CASSWTGVQSPLHF.

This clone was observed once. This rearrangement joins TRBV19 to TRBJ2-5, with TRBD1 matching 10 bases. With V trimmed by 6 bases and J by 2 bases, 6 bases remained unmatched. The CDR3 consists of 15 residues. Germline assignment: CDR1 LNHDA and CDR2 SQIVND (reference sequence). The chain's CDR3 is CASRDGTGAQETQYF. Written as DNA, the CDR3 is TGTGCCAGTAGGGACGGGACAGGGGCTCAAGAGACCCAGTACTTC.

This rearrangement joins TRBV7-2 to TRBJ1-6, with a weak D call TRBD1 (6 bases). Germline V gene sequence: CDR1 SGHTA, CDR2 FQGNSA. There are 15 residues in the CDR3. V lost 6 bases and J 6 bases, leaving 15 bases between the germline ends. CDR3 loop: CASRPQGTGNSPLHF. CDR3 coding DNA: TGTGCCAGCAGGCCACAGGGAACGGGTAATTCACCCCTCCACTTT. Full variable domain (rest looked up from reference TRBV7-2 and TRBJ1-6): GAGVSQSPSNKVTEKGKDVELRCDPISGHTALYWYRQSLGQGLEFLIYFQGNSAPDKSGLPSDRFSAERTGGSVSTLTIQRTQQEDSAVYLCASRPQGTGNSPLHFGNGTRLTVT.

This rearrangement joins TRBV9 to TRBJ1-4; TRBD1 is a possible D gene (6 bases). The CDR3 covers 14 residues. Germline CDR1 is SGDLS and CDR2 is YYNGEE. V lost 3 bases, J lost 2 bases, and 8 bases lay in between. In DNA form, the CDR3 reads TGTGCCAGCAGCGAACAGGGTACTAATGAAAAACTGTTTTTT. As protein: CASSEQGTNEKLFF.

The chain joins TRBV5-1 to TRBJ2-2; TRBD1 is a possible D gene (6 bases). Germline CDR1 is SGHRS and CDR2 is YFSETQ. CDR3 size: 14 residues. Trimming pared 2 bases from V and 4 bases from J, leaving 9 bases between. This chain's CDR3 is CASSLTQGTGELFF. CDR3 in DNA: TGCGCCAGCAGCTTAACACAGGGCACCGGGGAGCTGTTTTTT.

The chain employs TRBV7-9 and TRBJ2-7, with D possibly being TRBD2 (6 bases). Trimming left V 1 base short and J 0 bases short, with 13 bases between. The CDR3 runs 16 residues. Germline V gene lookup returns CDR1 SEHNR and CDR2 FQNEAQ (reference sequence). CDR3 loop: CASSLGTSSSSYEQYF. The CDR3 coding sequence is TGTGCCAGCAGCTTAGGCACTAGCTCTAGCTCCTACGAGCAGTACTTC.

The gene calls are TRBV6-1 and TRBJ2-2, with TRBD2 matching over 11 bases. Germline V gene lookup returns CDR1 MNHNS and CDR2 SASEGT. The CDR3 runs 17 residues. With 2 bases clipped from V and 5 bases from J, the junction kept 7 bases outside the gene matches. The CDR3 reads CASSELAGGPQTGELFF. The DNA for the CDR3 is TGTGCCAGCAGTGAACTAGCGGGGGGCCCACAAACCGGGGAGCTGTTTTTT.

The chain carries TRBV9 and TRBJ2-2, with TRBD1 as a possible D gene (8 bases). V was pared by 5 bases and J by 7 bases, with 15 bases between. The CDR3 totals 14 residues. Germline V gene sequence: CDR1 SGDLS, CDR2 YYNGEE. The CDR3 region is CASSATGGGGELFF. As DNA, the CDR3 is TGTGCCAGCAGTGCAACAGGGGGGGGCGGGGAGCTGTTTTTT. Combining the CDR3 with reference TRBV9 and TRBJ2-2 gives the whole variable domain DSGVTQTPKHLITATGQRVTLRCSPRSGDLSVYWYQQSLDQGLQFLIQYYNGEERAKGNILERFSAQQFPDLHSELNLSSLELGDSALYFCASSATGGGGELFFGEGSRLTVL.

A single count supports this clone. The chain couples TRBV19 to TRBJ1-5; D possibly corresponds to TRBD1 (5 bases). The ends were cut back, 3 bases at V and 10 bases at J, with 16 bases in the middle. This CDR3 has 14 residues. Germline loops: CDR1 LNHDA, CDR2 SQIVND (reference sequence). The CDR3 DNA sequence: TGTGCCAGTAGTATGGCAGGGTGGGCATCCCCCCAGCATTTT. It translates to CASSMAGWASPQHF.

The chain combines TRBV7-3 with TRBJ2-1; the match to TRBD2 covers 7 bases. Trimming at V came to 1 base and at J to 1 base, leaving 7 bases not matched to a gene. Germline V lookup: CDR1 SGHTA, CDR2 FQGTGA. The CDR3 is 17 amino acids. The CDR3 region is CASSLNPSGGSYNEQFF. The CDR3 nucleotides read TGTGCCAGCAGCTTAAACCCCTCGGGAGGTTCCTACAATGAGCAGTTCTTC.

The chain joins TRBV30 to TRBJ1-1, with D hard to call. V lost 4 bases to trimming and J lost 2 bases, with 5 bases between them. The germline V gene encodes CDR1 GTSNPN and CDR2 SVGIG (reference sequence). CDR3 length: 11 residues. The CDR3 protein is CAWTVNTEAFF. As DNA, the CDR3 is TGTGCCTGGACGGTAAACACTGAAGCTTTCTTT.

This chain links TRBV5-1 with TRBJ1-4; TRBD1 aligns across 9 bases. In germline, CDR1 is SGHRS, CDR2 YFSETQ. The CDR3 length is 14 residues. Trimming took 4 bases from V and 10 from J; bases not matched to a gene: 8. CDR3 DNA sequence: TGCGCCAGCAGCCCGGATGGGACAGGGCGAAAACTGTTTTTT. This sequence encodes CASSPDGTGRKLFF.

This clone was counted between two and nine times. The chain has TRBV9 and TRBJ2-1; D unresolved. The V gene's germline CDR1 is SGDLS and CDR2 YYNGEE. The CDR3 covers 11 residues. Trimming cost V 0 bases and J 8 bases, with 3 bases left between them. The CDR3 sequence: CASSVDDEQFF. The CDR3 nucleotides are TGTGCCAGCAGCGTAGATGATGAGCAGTTCTTC. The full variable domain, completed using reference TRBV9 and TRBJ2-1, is DSGVTQTPKHLITATGQRVTLRCSPRSGDLSVYWYQQSLDQGLQFLIQYYNGEERAKGNILERFSAQQFPDLHSELNLSSLELGDSALYFCASSVDDEQFFGPGTRLTVL.

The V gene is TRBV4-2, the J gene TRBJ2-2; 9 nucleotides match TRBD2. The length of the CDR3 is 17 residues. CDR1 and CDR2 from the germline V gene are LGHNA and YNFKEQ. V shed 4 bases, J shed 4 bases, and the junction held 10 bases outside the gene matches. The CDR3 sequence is CASSPLAGGPGTGELFF. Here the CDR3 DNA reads TGTGCCAGCAGCCCCCTCGCGGGGGGGCCGGGCACCGGGGAGCTGTTTTTT.

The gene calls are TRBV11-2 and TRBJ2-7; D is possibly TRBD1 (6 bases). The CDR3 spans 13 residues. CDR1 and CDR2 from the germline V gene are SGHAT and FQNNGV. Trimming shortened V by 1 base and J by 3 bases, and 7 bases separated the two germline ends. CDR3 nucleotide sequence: TGTGCCAGCAGCTTAGGGGACAACTACGAGCAGTACTTC. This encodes CASSLGDNYEQYF.